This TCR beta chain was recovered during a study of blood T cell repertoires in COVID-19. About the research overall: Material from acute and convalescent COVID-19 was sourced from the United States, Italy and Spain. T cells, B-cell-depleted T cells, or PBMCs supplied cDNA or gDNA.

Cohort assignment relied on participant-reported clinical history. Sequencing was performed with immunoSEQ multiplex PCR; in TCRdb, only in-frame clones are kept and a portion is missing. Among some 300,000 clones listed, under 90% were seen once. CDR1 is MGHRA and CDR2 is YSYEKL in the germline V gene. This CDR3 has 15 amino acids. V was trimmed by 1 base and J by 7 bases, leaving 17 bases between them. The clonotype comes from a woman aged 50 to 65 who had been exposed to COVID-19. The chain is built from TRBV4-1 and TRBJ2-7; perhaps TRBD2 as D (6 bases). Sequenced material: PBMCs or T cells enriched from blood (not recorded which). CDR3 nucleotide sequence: TGCGCCAGCAGCCAAGTAACGACTAGTTTGCGGGAGCAGTACTTC. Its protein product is CASSQVTTSLREQYF.